Listed below are T cell receptor beta chains from one sample, sequenced in a study of regulatory dendritic cells for organ transplantation. These receptors have no identified antigens. Only in-frame clones appear in the TCRdb table, and some are missing; sequencing was by immunoSEQ multiplex PCR. The sample carries about 10,000 clones, over 80% recorded once. Specimen: memory CD4+ T cells from blood cultured with dendritic cells. Receptor source: a human donor in good health. CDR3s include the opening cysteine and the closing phenylalanine or tryptophan. D genes are given only for firm matches. Size is stated for part of the rows, as once, few or many counts, or as a class when the clone is expanded.

size	V	J	D	CDR3	DNA
NA	TRBV28	TRBJ2-5	NA	CASSTGGDAYF	TGTGCCAGCAGTACAGGGGGGGATGCGTACTTC
NA	TRBV7-6	TRBJ2-1	TRBD2	CASSPKAGGPNEQFF	TGTGCCAGCAGCCCTAAAGCGGGGGGACCGAATGAGCAGTTCTTC
NA	TRBV4-3	TRBJ1-6	NA	CASSQNSIHGGYNSPLHF	TGCGCCAGCAGCCAAAATAGTATCCATGGGGGGTACAATTCACCCCTCCACTTT
NA	TRBV7-2	TRBJ2-7	TRBD1	CASSLRGQGANEQYF	TGTGCCAGCAGCTTAAGGGGGCAGGGGGCGAACGAGCAGTACTTC
few	TRBV9	TRBJ2-5	NA	CASSTRDQETQYF	TGTGCCAGCAGCACCCGGGACCAAGAGACCCAGTACTTC
NA	TRBV28	TRBJ1-4	NA	CASMRLGPNEKLFF	TGTGCCAGCATGCGCCTCGGGCCCAATGAAAAACTGTTTTTT
NA	TRBV6-5	TRBJ1-4	TRBD1	CASSSRTGVIEKLFF	TGTGCCAGCAGTTCTAGGACAGGGGTGATTGAAAAACTGTTTTTT
NA	TRBV7-9	TRBJ1-1	NA	CASSLAGNTEAFF	TGTGCCAGCAGCTTAGCGGGGAACACTGAAGCTTTCTTT
NA	TRBV5-5	TRBJ2-7	NA	CASSLVGGSYEQYF	TGTGCCAGCAGCTTGGTAGGGGGCTCCTACGAGCAGTACTTC
NA	TRBV27	TRBJ2-3	NA	CASSLRLVTQYF	TGTGCCAGCAGTTTGAGGTTAGTTACGCAGTATTTT
few	TRBV5-1	TRBJ2-7	TRBD2	CASGLAGGYEQYF	TGCGCCAGTGGACTAGCGGGGGGCTACGAGCAGTACTTC
NA	TRBV29-1	TRBJ2-1	NA	CSVPVPPLGEQFF	TGCAGCGTCCCCGTTCCTCCCCTTGGTGAGCAGTTCTTC
NA	TRBV28	TRBJ2-7	NA	CASIGGFVNEQYF	TGTGCCAGCATTGGGGGATTCGTCAACGAGCAGTACTTC
NA	TRBV28	TRBJ1-2	NA	CASTTGGAYGYTF	TGTGCCAGCACGACCGGGGGCGCTTATGGCTACACCTTC
once	TRBV7-2	TRBJ2-3	TRBD2	CASSLDGSGFRDTQYF	TGTGCCAGCAGCTTAGATGGTAGCGGGTTCAGAGATACGCAGTATTTT
NA	TRBV30	TRBJ1-1	TRBD1	CAWSWGQTEAFF	TGTGCCTGGAGTTGGGGACAGACTGAAGCTTTCTTT
NA	TRBV4-2	TRBJ2-1	NA	CASSQDLRSSYNEQFF	TGTGCCAGCAGCCAAGACCTCAGAAGCTCCTACAATGAGCAGTTCTTC
NA	TRBV4-3	TRBJ2-2	NA	CASSQGQGGFGELFF	TGCGCCAGCAGCCAAGGACAGGGAGGATTCGGGGAGCTGTTTTTT
NA	TRBV5-6	TRBJ2-7	TRBD1	CASSSKGQGDYEQYF	TGTGCCAGCAGCTCGAAGGGACAGGGGGACTACGAGCAGTACTTC
NA	TRBV11-2	TRBJ2-3	TRBD2	CASSPRTSPLSGTQYF	TGTGCCAGCAGCCCCCGGACTAGCCCACTTTCGGGTACGCAGTATTTT